A selection of T cell receptor beta chains follows, all from one sample in a study of CD8 T cells in Susac syndrome. TCRdb used MiXCR to reprocess the immunoSEQ multiplex PCR reads, holding one entry per CDR3 protein. This sample has 150,000 to 200,000 distinct CDR3 sequences, with approximately 95% found just once. The sequenced sample consisted of CD4+ T cells from PBMCs. The source of these receptors is a human donor with multiple sclerosis. The CDR3 runs from the conserved cysteine through the conserved F or W. Each record gives: clone size, V gene, J gene, D gene, CDR3 protein, CDR3 DNA. D genes are given only for firm matches. Some rows have no size entry. The others give once, few or many, or a class for an expanded clone.

once,TRBV5-1,TRBJ2-3,-,CASSLAVEGGTDTQYF,TGCGCCAGCAGCTTGGCCGTTGAGGGGGGGACAGATACGCAGTATTTT
once,TRBV29-1,TRBJ1-3,-,CSVGLGGTEAGNTIYF,TGCAGCGTTGGCCTAGGGGGGACTGAAGCTGGAAACACCATATATTTT
-,TRBV18,TRBJ1-1,-,CASSPPWRTANTEAFF,TGTGCCAGCTCACCACCTTGGCGCACCGCGAACACTGAAGCTTTCTTT
-,TRBV27,TRBJ2-3,-,CASRTSTDTQYF,TGTGCCAGCAGGACTAGCACAGATACGCAGTATTTT
once,TRBV5-4,TRBJ1-5,TRBD1,CASSLDRGDQPQHF,TGTGCCAGCAGCTTGGACAGGGGAGATCAGCCCCAGCATTTT
-,TRBV25-1,TRBJ1-1,-,CASKRGTDTEAFF,TGTGCCAGCAAGCGGGGCACGGATACTGAAGCTTTCTTT
-,TRBV4-2,TRBJ1-2,-,CASSPYSSQEVYGYTF,TGTGCCAGCAGCCCGTATAGCTCACAGGAGGTCTATGGCTACACCTTC
-,TRBV19,TRBJ1-5,TRBD1,CASSATGLGNQPQHF,TGTGCCAGTAGTGCGACAGGGTTGGGCAATCAGCCCCAGCATTTT
few,TRBV7-2,TRBJ2-5,TRBD2,CASSLGLAGGRETQYF,TGTGCCAGCAGCTTGGGACTAGCGGGAGGGAGAGAGACCCAGTACTTC
-,TRBV7-2,TRBJ1-2,TRBD1,CASSSGQGAFYGYTF,TGTGCCAGCAGCTCGGGACAGGGGGCGTTCTATGGCTACACCTTC
-,TRBV7-2,TRBJ1-1,-,CASSSQGGGSTEAFF,TGTGCCAGCAGCTCCCAAGGGGGTGGGAGCACTGAAGCTTTCTTT
-,TRBV2,TRBJ1-1,-,CASRPDTEAFF,TGTGCCAGCCGCCCTGACACTGAAGCTTTCTTT
-,TRBV6-5,TRBJ1-4,-,CASTRWFGEKLFF,TGTGCCAGCACTAGGTGGTTCGGCGAAAAACTGTTTTTT
-,TRBV6-6,TRBJ1-1,TRBD1,CASSYPGQGATEAFF,TGTGCCAGCAGTTACCCGGGACAGGGGGCGACTGAAGCTTTCTTT
-,TRBV7-2,TRBJ2-7,-,CASSPMVSYEQYF,TGTGCCAGCAGCCCCATGGTCAGCTACGAGCAGTACTTC
-,TRBV4-1,TRBJ1-2,TRBD1,CASSLQPGQGAYGYTF,TGCGCCAGCAGCCTTCAACCGGGACAGGGAGCCTATGGCTACACCTTC
-,TRBV30,TRBJ2-1,-,CAGPRERARYNEQFF,TGTGCCGGCCCAAGAGAACGGGCCCGCTACAATGAGCAGTTCTTC
-,TRBV5-4,TRBJ1-2,-,CASSSRGNYGYTF,TGTGCCAGCAGCTCCCGGGGAAACTATGGCTACACCTTC
-,TRBV6-2/TRBV6-3,TRBJ2-7,TRBD2,CASSYSTSGRYF,TGTGCCAGCAGTTACTCGACTAGCGGGAGGTACTTC
-,TRBV29-1,TRBJ1-3,TRBD1,CSVVPQGSGNTIYF,TGCAGCGTCGTCCCACAGGGGTCTGGAAACACCATATATTTT
-,TRBV29-1,TRBJ2-1,TRBD2,CSAFPGLAGDDNEQFF,TGCAGCGCTTTCCCGGGACTAGCGGGAGATGATAATGAGCAGTTCTTC
-,TRBV6-2/TRBV6-3,TRBJ2-2,TRBD2,CASSYRPSGAGELFF,TGTGCCAGCAGTTACCGGCCTAGCGGGGCCGGGGAGCTGTTTTTT
-,TRBV27,TRBJ2-3,-,CASSSQGIAAQYF,TGTGCCAGCAGTTCCCAGGGAATCGCTGCGCAGTATTTT
-,TRBV11-2,TRBJ1-4,-,CASSFSFGGEKLFF,TGTGCCAGCAGCTTCTCTTTCGGAGGGGAAAAACTGTTTTTT
once,TRBV7-9,TRBJ1-2,-,CASSPLDRVYGYTF,TGTGCCAGCTCCCCGCTGGACAGAGTTTATGGCTACACCTTC
once,TRBV12-5,TRBJ1-2,TRBD1,CASGRGQDDYGYTF,TGTGCTAGTGGTCGGGGACAGGACGACTATGGCTACACCTTC
-,TRBV12-3/TRBV12-4,TRBJ2-1,-,CASTTVLMGFSNYNEQFF,TGTGCCAGCACTACAGTTCTGATGGGCTTTAGTAATTACAATGAGCAGTTCTTC
-,TRBV9,TRBJ1-2,-,CASSVGVGLGYGYTF,TGTGCCAGCAGCGTAGGGGTGGGCTTAGGGTATGGCTACACCTTC
-,TRBV27,TRBJ2-7,TRBD1,CASSSLRDRDGEQYF,TGTGCCAGCAGCTCCCTCCGGGACAGGGATGGCGAGCAGTACTTC
-,TRBV5-4,TRBJ2-2,TRBD2,CASSSALGLAATGELFF,TGTGCCAGCAGCTCTGCCCTAGGACTAGCGGCCACCGGGGAGCTGTTTTTT
-,TRBV20-1,TRBJ2-7,-,CSALRRGSEQYF,TGCAGTGCACTCCGCCGAGGGTCCGAGCAGTACTTC
-,TRBV20-1,TRBJ2-7,-,CSAREPGKGIYEQYF,TGCAGTGCTAGAGAGCCAGGAAAAGGTATCTACGAGCAGTACTTC
-,TRBV29-1,TRBJ1-2,-,CSVLEWGVGNYGYTF,TGCAGCGTTCTGGAATGGGGGGTTGGTAACTATGGCTACACCTTC
-,TRBV28,TRBJ1-2,TRBD1,CASSSWTGDGYTF,TGTGCCAGCAGTTCCTGGACAGGGGATGGCTACACCTTC
-,TRBV18,TRBJ2-2,TRBD2,CASSPELAVPTGELFF,TGTGCCAGCTCACCAGAACTAGCGGTACCCACCGGGGAGCTGTTTTTT
-,TRBV20-1,TRBJ2-6,-,CSALQRSGAKVLTF,TGCAGTGCTCTCCAGAGATCTGGGGCCAAGGTCCTGACTTTC
-,TRBV29-1,TRBJ2-5,TRBD1,CSGRRGPETQYF,TGCAGCGGCCGCAGGGGGCCGGAGACCCAGTACTTC
-,TRBV20-1,TRBJ2-7,TRBD1,CSARQGAAEQYF,TGCAGTGCTAGACAGGGGGCCGCCGAGCAGTACTTC
-,TRBV20-1,TRBJ1-1,TRBD1,CSVRGRGTEAFF,TGCAGTGTTAGGGGGCGGGGGACTGAAGCTTTCTTT
-,TRBV3-1,TRBJ1-4,-,CASSQLGANEKLFF,TGTGCCAGCAGCCAACTGGGAGCTAATGAAAAACTGTTTTTT
-,TRBV3-1,TRBJ2-3,-,CASSQDLRGTDTQYF,TGTGCCAGCAGCCAAGATCTCCGAGGGACAGATACGCAGTATTTT
-,TRBV30,TRBJ1-2,-,CAWARDGYTF,TGTGCCTGGGCCCGGGACGGCTACACCTTC
once,TRBV9,TRBJ2-1,TRBD2,CASSARPLAGGGNEQFF,TGTGCCAGCAGCGCCCGACCACTAGCGGGAGGAGGTAATGAGCAGTTCTTC
-,TRBV2,TRBJ2-7,-,CASSGPVLSYEQYF,TGTGCCAGCAGTGGGCCCGTCCTTTCCTACGAGCAGTACTTC
once,TRBV4-1,TRBJ1-6,-,CASSHPNSPLHF,TGCGCCAGCAGCCACCCTAATTCACCCCTCCACTTT
-,TRBV5-1,TRBJ2-2,-,CASSFLRSGTGELFF,TGCGCCAGCAGCTTCCTCCGGAGTGGCACCGGGGAGCTGTTTTTT
-,TRBV10-1,TRBJ2-7,-,CASSPSGWSDEQYF,TGCGCCAGCAGTCCAAGCGGGTGGTCGGACGAGCAGTACTTC
-,TRBV9,TRBJ2-3,-,CASSFKGGMFTDTQYF,TGTGCCAGCAGCTTCAAGGGCGGGATGTTCACAGATACGCAGTATTTT
-,TRBV29-1,TRBJ1-5,-,CGAAQGNSNQPQHF,TGCGGCGCAGCGCAGGGAAATAGCAATCAGCCCCAGCATTTT
-,TRBV6-1,TRBJ2-2,-,CASSPQVAGELFF,TGTGCCAGCAGTCCCCAGGTCGCCGGGGAGCTGTTTTTT
-,TRBV20-1,TRBJ2-1,-,CSASESGSGSYNEQFF,TGCAGTGCTAGTGAGTCTGGGAGCGGAAGTTACAATGAGCAGTTCTTC
-,TRBV14,TRBJ2-3,-,CASSSRTLTDTQYF,TGTGCCAGCAGCTCGCGGACTTTGACAGATACGCAGTATTTT
-,TRBV20-1,TRBJ2-2,-,CSAYGDSGELFF,TGCAGTGCTTATGGGGATTCCGGGGAGCTGTTTTTT
-,TRBV30,TRBJ2-1,-,CAWRASYNEQFF,TGTGCCTGGAGGGCGTCCTACAATGAGCAGTTCTTC
-,TRBV6-5,TRBJ1-1,TRBD1,CASSYDRGWSEAFF,TGTGCCAGCAGTTACGACAGGGGGTGGTCTGAAGCTTTCTTT
-,TRBV2,TRBJ2-7,TRBD2,CASRREGSYGQYF,TGTGCCAGCAGGCGGGAGGGATCTTACGGGCAGTACTTC
-,TRBV20-1,TRBJ2-7,TRBD2,CSAIPGLAGDWSEQYF,TGCAGTGCTATTCCGGGACTAGCGGGAGATTGGAGCGAGCAGTACTTC
-,TRBV25-1,TRBJ2-1,-,CASSSPDSPAKLGEQFF,TGTGCCAGCAGCAGCCCGGACAGCCCGGCAAAGTTGGGGGAGCAGTTCTTC
-,TRBV19,TRBJ2-7,TRBD2,CASGTTMSYEQYF,TGTGCCAGTGGGACTACAATGAGCTACGAGCAGTACTTC